A selection of T cell receptor beta chains follows, all from one sample in a study of post-analysis software for immune sequencing data. From the PCR reads, TCRdb called clonotypes with MiXCR, one entry per CDR3 protein. The table shows fewer than 600,000 distinct CDR3 sequences, with around 40% occurring only once. Sequencing was done on a sample of blood. These receptors were obtained from a girl under 18 with multiple sclerosis. The CDR3 runs from the conserved cysteine through the conserved F or W. The D gene is left open where the match is weak. Some rows have no size entry. The others give once, few or many, or a class for an expanded clone.

D gene: -
J gene: TRBJ2-1
clone size: -
V gene: TRBV7-9
CDR3 DNA: TGTGCCAGCCCCTCTCCCAGCGGGCGCAATGAGCAGTTCTTC
CDR3 protein: CASPSPSGRNEQFF

D gene: -
J gene: TRBJ1-2
clone size: -
V gene: TRBV20-1
CDR3 DNA: TGCAGTGCTACATTGGACAGTAACTATGGCTACACCTTC
CDR3 protein: CSATLDSNYGYTF

D gene: TRBD2
J gene: TRBJ2-7
clone size: -
V gene: TRBV6-5
CDR3 DNA: TGTGCCAGCAGTCGTGGAACTAGCGGGAGGGCCTACGAGCAGTACTTC
CDR3 protein: CASSRGTSGRAYEQYF

D gene: -
J gene: TRBJ2-1
clone size: few
V gene: TRBV20-1
CDR3 DNA: TGCAGTGCTAGGTCCGGAGTATTATATGAGCAGTTCTTC
CDR3 protein: CSARSGVLYEQFF

D gene: -
J gene: TRBJ1-1
clone size: -
V gene: TRBV30
CDR3 DNA: TGTGCCTGGGGTGTAGGGACTGAAGCTTTCTTT
CDR3 protein: CAWGVGTEAFF

D gene: -
J gene: TRBJ1-1
clone size: -
V gene: TRBV6-5
CDR3 DNA: TGTGCCAGCAGTTCCAGCGAGGGCAAGAACACTGAAGCTTTCTTT
CDR3 protein: CASSSSEGKNTEAFF

D gene: TRBD2
J gene: TRBJ2-7
clone size: few
V gene: TRBV7-2
CDR3 DNA: TGTGCCGGCAGCACAGGGACTAGCTTCGAGCAGTACTTC
CDR3 protein: CAGSTGTSFEQYF

D gene: -
J gene: TRBJ1-1
clone size: -
V gene: TRBV7-3
CDR3 DNA: TGTGCCAGCAGCCCGTACGGGGGGAGCACTGAAGCTTTCTTT
CDR3 protein: CASSPYGGSTEAFF

D gene: -
J gene: TRBJ2-7
clone size: few
V gene: TRBV13
CDR3 DNA: TGTGCCAGCAGCGGATACCTAGATTCGCCCCACGAGCAGTACTTC
CDR3 protein: CASSGYLDSPHEQYF

D gene: TRBD2
J gene: TRBJ2-3
clone size: many
V gene: TRBV6-5
CDR3 DNA: TGTGCCAGCAGAGTAAAGGTAGCGGGAGTGTATACGCAGTATTTT
CDR3 protein: CASRVKVAGVYTQYF

D gene: -
J gene: TRBJ2-2
clone size: -
V gene: TRBV27
CDR3 DNA: TGTGCCAGCAGTGTTGCAGGGAACACCGGGGAGCTGTTTTTT
CDR3 protein: CASSVAGNTGELFF

D gene: TRBD1
J gene: TRBJ1-2
clone size: -
V gene: TRBV28
CDR3 DNA: TGTGCCAGCAGTAGGACAGGGGAGAGCTATGGCTACACCTTC
CDR3 protein: CASSRTGESYGYTF

D gene: -
J gene: TRBJ2-7
clone size: -
V gene: TRBV2
CDR3 DNA: TGTGCCAGCAGCCGGGACATCGACTACGAGCAGTACTTC
CDR3 protein: CASSRDIDYEQYF

D gene: -
J gene: TRBJ2-1
clone size: -
V gene: TRBV9
CDR3 DNA: TGTGCCAGCAGCGTAGGGGGGGGCGGGAGACTGGATGAGCAGTTCTTC
CDR3 protein: CASSVGGGGRLDEQFF

D gene: -
J gene: TRBJ2-5
clone size: -
V gene: TRBV20-1
CDR3 DNA: TGCAGTGCTCGAAGTAACCAAGAGACCCAGTACTTC
CDR3 protein: CSARSNQETQYF

D gene: -
J gene: TRBJ2-5
clone size: -
V gene: TRBV27
CDR3 DNA: TGTGCCAGCAGTTTCGGCGGGCGCTACCAAGAGACCCAGTACTTC
CDR3 protein: CASSFGGRYQETQYF

D gene: -
J gene: TRBJ2-5
clone size: -
V gene: TRBV28
CDR3 DNA: TGTGCCAGCAGTTTGACCCCAGGGGCAGAGACCCAGTACTTC
CDR3 protein: CASSLTPGAETQYF

D gene: -
J gene: TRBJ1-2
clone size: few
V gene: TRBV28
CDR3 DNA: TGTGCCAGCAGTTTTGTCCAGAACTATGGCTACACCTTC
CDR3 protein: CASSFVQNYGYTF

D gene: TRBD2
J gene: TRBJ2-5
clone size: -
V gene: TRBV7-3
CDR3 DNA: TGTGCCAGCAGCCCAAGCGGGAGTCTCGGAGAGACCCAGTACTTC
CDR3 protein: CASSPSGSLGETQYF

D gene: TRBD2
J gene: TRBJ2-5
clone size: -
V gene: TRBV7-2
CDR3 DNA: TGTGCCAGCAGCTTAGGGGGGCTAGCGGGGCAAGAGACCCAGTACTTC
CDR3 protein: CASSLGGLAGQETQYF

D gene: -
J gene: TRBJ1-1
clone size: -
V gene: TRBV6-5
CDR3 DNA: TGTGCCAGCAGTTCCCGGACCGACCTCCTGAACACTGAAGCTTTCTTT
CDR3 protein: CASSSRTDLLNTEAFF

D gene: -
J gene: TRBJ2-7
clone size: -
V gene: TRBV5-1
CDR3 DNA: TGCGCCAGCAGCTGGGGGGGCGGGGAAGGGACCTACGAGCAGTACTTC
CDR3 protein: CASSWGGGEGTYEQYF

D gene: -
J gene: TRBJ1-1
clone size: -
V gene: TRBV7-9
CDR3 DNA: TGTGCCAGCAGCCGGGACTCGAACACTGAAGCTTTCTTT
CDR3 protein: CASSRDSNTEAFF

D gene: TRBD2
J gene: TRBJ2-5
clone size: -
V gene: TRBV6-5
CDR3 DNA: TGTGCCATCGGGAGGGGCGAGACCCAGTACTTC
CDR3 protein: CAIGRGETQYF

D gene: -
J gene: TRBJ2-5
clone size: few
V gene: TRBV5-1
CDR3 DNA: TGCGCCAGCAGGGGCACGGACCCTCAAGAGACCCAGTACTTC
CDR3 protein: CASRGTDPQETQYF

D gene: -
J gene: TRBJ2-1
clone size: few
V gene: TRBV15
CDR3 DNA: TGTGCCACCAGCAGAGATCAAGTGGGACCGAATGAGCAGTTCTTC
CDR3 protein: CATSRDQVGPNEQFF

D gene: -
J gene: TRBJ2-1
clone size: many
V gene: TRBV7-6
CDR3 DNA: TGTGCCAGCAGCTTAAACATCGAGAATGAGCAGTTCTTC
CDR3 protein: CASSLNIENEQFF

D gene: TRBD2
J gene: TRBJ2-5
clone size: -
V gene: TRBV3-1
CDR3 DNA: TGTGCCAGCAGCCAAATCGCGGGAGGTGAGCAGTACTTC
CDR3 protein: CASSQIAGGEQYF

D gene: -
J gene: TRBJ2-7
clone size: -
V gene: TRBV13
CDR3 DNA: TGTGCCAGCAGAAAGAGGGCAGGGACCTACGAGCAGTACTTC
CDR3 protein: CASRKRAGTYEQYF

D gene: -
J gene: TRBJ1-2
clone size: -
V gene: TRBV15
CDR3 DNA: TGTGCCACCAGCAGAGATCGGGGGCTATCCCCCACAGAGGGTAACTATGGCTACACCTTC
CDR3 protein: CATSRDRGLSPTEGNYGYTF

D gene: -
J gene: TRBJ1-5
clone size: -
V gene: TRBV12-3/TRBV12-4
CDR3 DNA: TGTGCCAGCAGTTTAGGGATTCGCAATCAGCCCCAGCATTTT
CDR3 protein: CASSLGIRNQPQHF

D gene: -
J gene: TRBJ1-1
clone size: -
V gene: TRBV28
CDR3 DNA: TGTGCCAGCAGTTCGGAGGGCGCGGTTTACACTGAAGCTTTCTTT
CDR3 protein: CASSSEGAVYTEAFF

D gene: -
J gene: TRBJ1-4
clone size: few
V gene: TRBV12-3/TRBV12-4
CDR3 DNA: TGTGCCAGCAGTTTAGGGGAATCGGAGGAAAAACTGTTTTTT
CDR3 protein: CASSLGESEEKLFF

D gene: -
J gene: TRBJ2-1
clone size: few
V gene: TRBV20-1
CDR3 DNA: TGCAGTGCTAGCGGACAACTCTCCTACAATGAGCAGTTCTTC
CDR3 protein: CSASGQLSYNEQFF

D gene: -
J gene: TRBJ2-1
clone size: few
V gene: TRBV6-2/TRBV6-3
CDR3 DNA: TGTGCCAGCATCCTCGGCGGCGGCTACAATGAGCAGTTCTTC
CDR3 protein: CASILGGGYNEQFF

D gene: TRBD1
J gene: TRBJ2-7
clone size: -
V gene: TRBV28
CDR3 DNA: TGTGCCAGCAGCCGAGAGGGACAGGCCCTCTACGAGCAGTACTTC
CDR3 protein: CASSREGQALYEQYF

D gene: -
J gene: TRBJ2-7
clone size: -
V gene: TRBV4-2
CDR3 DNA: TGTGCCAGCAGCCGAACCGGGACATCTTTCTACGAGCAGTACTTC
CDR3 protein: CASSRTGTSFYEQYF

D gene: -
J gene: TRBJ1-5
clone size: few
V gene: TRBV28
CDR3 DNA: TGTGCCAGCAGTTGGACAGCCTTGAATCAGCCCCAGCATTTT
CDR3 protein: CASSWTALNQPQHF

D gene: -
J gene: TRBJ2-7
clone size: -
V gene: TRBV4-1
CDR3 DNA: TGCGCCAGCAGCCAAGATCGGGTCGCCTTATCGCAGTACTTC
CDR3 protein: CASSQDRVALSQYF

D gene: -
J gene: TRBJ2-1
clone size: -
V gene: TRBV7-9
CDR3 DNA: TGTGCCACGCGGGGGCCCTACAATGAGCAGTTCTTC
CDR3 protein: CATRGPYNEQFF

D gene: -
J gene: TRBJ2-7
clone size: -
V gene: TRBV7-6
CDR3 DNA: TGTGCCAGCGGAGGGCACTCCTACGAGCAGTACTTC
CDR3 protein: CASGGHSYEQYF

D gene: TRBD1
J gene: TRBJ2-7
clone size: few
V gene: TRBV28
CDR3 DNA: TGTGCCAGCAGTTTAGGGGGACAGGGAACCTACGAGCAGTACTTC
CDR3 protein: CASSLGGQGTYEQYF

D gene: -
J gene: TRBJ2-6
clone size: few
V gene: TRBV5-1
CDR3 DNA: TGCGCCAGCGCGGGGACAGCCTTCCGCCCTGGGGCCAACGTCCTGACTTTC
CDR3 protein: CASAGTAFRPGANVLTF

D gene: -
J gene: TRBJ1-1
clone size: -
V gene: TRBV6-5
CDR3 DNA: TGTGCCGCCTCTCGGCCAGGGAACACTGAAGCTTTCTTT
CDR3 protein: CAASRPGNTEAFF

D gene: -
J gene: TRBJ2-7
clone size: -
V gene: TRBV7-9
CDR3 DNA: TGTGCCAGCATCCCGAAGGACCGGAGCTCCTACGAGCAGTACTTC
CDR3 protein: CASIPKDRSSYEQYF

D gene: TRBD2
J gene: TRBJ2-1
clone size: -
V gene: TRBV28
CDR3 DNA: TGTGCCAGCAGTGACGGCCTAGCGGCCTACGATGAGCAGTTCTTC
CDR3 protein: CASSDGLAAYDEQFF

D gene: TRBD2
J gene: TRBJ2-7
clone size: -
V gene: TRBV28
CDR3 DNA: TGTGCCAGCAGTTTCCATAGACTAGCGGGAGCGACGTCGAGCTCCTACAATGAGCAGTACTTC
CDR3 protein: CASSFHRLAGATSSSYNEQYF